The next 14 T cell receptor beta chains were all read from a single sample in a study of early T cells in non-severe SARS-CoV-2 infection. TCRdb processed the 5' RACE reads anew with MiXCR; each CDR3 protein has one entry. The repertoire has about 76,000 distinct CDR3 sequences, roughly 12% of them found once; the top ten carry 3.4%. The sample was whole blood. The source of these receptors is an adult who was a healthcare worker with PCR-confirmed SARS-CoV-2 infection or an uninfected control (not recorded which).

This clonotype has more than one count but fewer than ten. The chain recombines TRBV10-1 with TRBJ1-1; D unresolved. Between the trimmed V and J ends, which lost 6 bases and 1 base, there was a span of 30 bases. The V gene's germline CDR1 is WNHNN and CDR2 SYGVQD (reference sequence). This CDR3 comprises 20 residues. The DNA of the CDR3 is TGCGCCAGCAGGGTTGGATTTAGGCCCACGGCCAGGACTAGGAACACTGAAGCTTTCTTT. It yields the protein CASRVGFRPTARTRNTEAFF.

This clonotype was detected only a few times. The chain is built from TRBV14 and TRBJ2-7; no clear D gene. The V end was cut by 4 bases, the J end by 4 bases, with 14 bases between. This CDR3 is built from 14 residues. Germline assignment: CDR1 SGHDN and CDR2 FVKESK. CDR3 region: CASSPLLTSYEQYF. CDR3 nucleotides: TGTGCCAGCAGCCCCCTGCTTACGTCGTACGAGCAGTACTTC.

This clonotype was detected a few times. V usage is TRBV28 and J usage is TRBJ1-5; D remains ambiguous. Trimming stripped 2 bases from V and 0 bases from J, with 5 bases between. Looked up from germline, CDR1 is MDHEN and CDR2 is SYDVKM. The CDR3 runs 14 residues. The CDR3 region has the DNA TGTGCCAGCAGTTTACCGTATAGCAATCAGCCCCAGCATTTT. Translating it yields CASSLPYSNQPQHF.

The chain carries TRBV18 and TRBJ1-5; D gene unclear. Between the trimmed V and J ends, which lost 2 bases and 7 bases, there was a span of 18 bases. Germline V gene sequence: CDR1 KGHSH, CDR2 LQKENI. This CDR3 region has 16 residues. The CDR3, as DNA: TGTGCCAGCTCACCAACGGCAGGAGGAGTAGACCAGCCCCAGCATTTT. Protein product: CASSPTAGGVDQPQHF.

This clonotype was recorded a few times. V usage is TRBV20-1 and J usage is TRBJ1-5, with TRBD1 matching 9 bases. After removal of 1 base from V and 7 bases from J, the junction contained 5 bases not matched to a gene. The CDR3 spans 14 residues. Germline CDR1 DFQATT, CDR2 SNEGSKA (reference sequence). The CDR3 coding sequence is TGCAGTGCTAGAGGGGGACAGGGAGGGCAGCCCCAGCATTTT. Translation gives CSARGGQGGQPQHF.

This clonotype was detected ten times or more. The chain uses TRBV9 and TRBJ2-7, with D possibly being TRBD2 (5 bases). Germline V gives CDR1 SGDLS, CDR2 YYNGEE. The V and J ends lost 0 bases and 5 bases respectively, with 12 bases between them. There are 14 residues in the CDR3. The CDR3 reads CASSVATWGDEQYF. CDR3 sequence (DNA): TGTGCCAGCAGCGTAGCTACGTGGGGAGACGAGCAGTACTTC.

V and J are TRBV2 and TRBJ1-3; D call uncertain. The CDR3 totals 17 residues. Trimming shortened V by 7 bases and J by 2 bases, and 21 bases separated the two germline ends. The germline V gene has CDR1 SNHLY and CDR2 FYNNEI. CDR3 residues: CASKSMGWARAGNTIYF. For the CDR3, the DNA is TGTGCCAGCAAAAGTATGGGCTGGGCTCGTGCTGGAAACACCATATATTTT.

V gene TRBV29-1 combines with J gene TRBJ2-3; D assignment may be TRBD1 or TRBD2 (5 bases each). Germline V gives CDR1 SQVTM, CDR2 ANQGSEA. This CDR3 comprises 14 residues. V was pared by 6 bases and J by 2 bases, with 15 bases between. CDR3 loop: CSVSLGTVTDTQYF. As DNA, the CDR3 is TGCAGCGTGTCCCTAGGGACGGTCACAGATACGCAGTATTTT.

In regard to this clonotype: One end of the junction is discordant with germline, which a read error may explain. The V gene is TRBV2, the J gene TRBJ2-1; TRBD2 matches 10 bases. Germline V gene data show CDR1 as SNHLY and CDR2 as FYNNEI. This CDR3 has 14 residues. The CDR3 region has the DNA TGTGCCAGCAGTGATGGGACTAGCGTCTCCCCAAATTCCTTC. Translation gives CASSDGTSVSPNSF. Combining the CDR3 with reference TRBV2 and TRBJ2-1 gives the whole variable domain EPEVTQTPSHQVTQMGQEVILRCVPISNHLYFYWYRQILGQKVEFLVSFYNNEISEKSEIFDDQFSVERPDGSNFTLKIRSTKLEDSAMYFCASSDGTSVSPNSFGPGTRLTVL.

The chain uses TRBV30 and TRBJ2-1; D perhaps matches TRBD1 (7 bases). V was clipped by 5 bases and J by 7 bases, with 33 bases between them. The CDR3 runs to 19 residues. Germline V lookup: CDR1 GTSNPN, CDR2 SVGIG (reference sequence). The CDR3 spells CAWDRARGSVRLKRNEQFF. The CDR3, as DNA: TGTGCCTGGGACAGGGCGCGGGGAAGCGTACGACTTAAACGGAATGAGCAGTTCTTC.

Concerning this clonotype itself: The junction and the germline gene differ at one end; a read error may be behind it. J is TRBJ2-1 and V is TRBV2; weak D call: TRBD2 (6 bases). The CDR3 runs 14 residues. Germline CDR1 and CDR2: SNHLY and FYNNEI. CDR3 nucleotide sequence: TGTGCCAGCAGTTTGAGGGACTCCAACAATGAGCAGTTCTTC. As protein: CASSLRDSNNEQFF.

The rearrangement joins TRBV6-5 to TRBJ2-1; the D is unclear. The CDR3 consists of 15 residues. V was clipped by 5 bases and J by 1 base, with 12 bases between them. Germline V gives CDR1 MNHEY, CDR2 SVGAGI. For the CDR3, the DNA is TGTGCCAGCAGTCCCTCCTGGGTTTCCTACAATGAGCAGTTCTTC. This sequence encodes CASSPSWVSYNEQFF.

The chain has TRBV6-5 and TRBJ2-2, with TRBD1 identical over 8 bases. Germline trimming cut 4 bases from V and 2 bases from J; bases unmatched to any gene: 3. Germline V gives CDR1 MNHEY, CDR2 SVGAGI. This CDR3 contains 15 residues. DNA of the CDR3: TGTGCCAGCAGTTTCGACAGGGGAAACACCGGGGAGCTGTTTTTT. Translated: CASSFDRGNTGELFF.

This clonotype was seen ten or more times. The chain combines TRBV6-4 with TRBJ2-3; 10 positions agree with TRBD2. The CDR3 is 15 residues long. V was pared by 3 bases and J by 2 bases, with 2 bases of the junction left unmatched. Germline values: CDR1 MRHNA, CDR2 SNTAGT. In nucleotides, the CDR3 is TGTGCCAGCAGTGAGCTAGCGGGGGCCACAGATACGCAGTATTTT. This sequence encodes CASSELAGATDTQYF.